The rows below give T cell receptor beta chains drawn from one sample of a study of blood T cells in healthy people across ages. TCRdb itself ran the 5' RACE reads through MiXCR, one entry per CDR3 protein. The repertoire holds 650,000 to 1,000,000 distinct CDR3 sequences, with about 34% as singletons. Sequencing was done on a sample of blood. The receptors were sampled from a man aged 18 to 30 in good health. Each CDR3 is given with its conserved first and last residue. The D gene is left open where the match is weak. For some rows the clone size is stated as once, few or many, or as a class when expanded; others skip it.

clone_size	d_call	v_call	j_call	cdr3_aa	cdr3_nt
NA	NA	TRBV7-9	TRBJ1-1	CASSLSRVDRNTEAFF	TGTGCCAGCAGCTTATCGCGAGTCGACAGGAACACTGAAGCTTTCTTT
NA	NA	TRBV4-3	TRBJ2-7	CASSQEPGASYEQYF	TGCGCCAGCAGCCAAGAACCCGGGGCCTCCTACGAGCAGTACTTC
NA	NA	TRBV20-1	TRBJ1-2	CSARRQLRNYGYTF	TGCAGTGCTAGACGACAGCTTAGAAACTATGGCTACACCTTC
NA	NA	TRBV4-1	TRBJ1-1	CASSQNQGEAFF	TGCGCCAGCAGCCAAAACCAGGGTGAAGCTTTCTTT
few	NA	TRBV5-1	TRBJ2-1	CASSLEFARSAYNEQFF	TGCGCCAGCAGCTTGGAGTTCGCGCGGTCGGCCTACAATGAGCAGTTCTTC
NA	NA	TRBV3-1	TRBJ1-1	CAGSPTQGRFEAFF	TGTGCCGGCAGCCCTACTCAGGGACGATTCGAAGCTTTCTTT
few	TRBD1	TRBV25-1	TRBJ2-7	CASRETGSYNEQYF	TGTGCCAGCAGGGAGACAGGGTCGTACAATGAGCAGTACTTC
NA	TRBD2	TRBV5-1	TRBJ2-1	CASSKERGDYNEQFF	TGCGCCAGCAGCAAGGAGCGGGGGGACTACAATGAGCAGTTCTTC
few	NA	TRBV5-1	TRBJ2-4	CASSLAEGRDIQYF	TGCGCCAGCAGCTTGGCCGAGGGTCGGGACATTCAGTACTTC
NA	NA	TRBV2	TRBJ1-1	CASSEEVPMNTEAFF	TGTGCCAGCAGTGAAGAGGTTCCAATGAACACTGAAGCTTTCTTT
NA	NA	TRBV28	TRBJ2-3	CASSPLLARYPSTDTQYF	TGTGCCAGCAGTCCCCTTCTAGCGCGATACCCTAGCACAGATACGCAGTATTTT
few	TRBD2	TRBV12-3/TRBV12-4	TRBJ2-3	CASMGVAGVTDTQYF	TGTGCCAGCATGGGGGTAGCGGGGGTCACAGATACGCAGTATTTT
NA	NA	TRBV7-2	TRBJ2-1	CASSLGVGCQQFF	TGTGCCAGCAGCTTAGGGGTCGGGTGCCAGCAGTTCTTC
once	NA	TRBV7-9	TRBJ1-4	CASRRDGGNEKLFF	TGTGCCAGCAGGCGCGACGGCGGAAATGAAAAACTGTTTTTT
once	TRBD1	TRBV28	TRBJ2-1	CASSESGTEAYNEQFF	TGTGCCAGCAGTGAATCCGGGACAGAGGCCTACAATGAGCAGTTCTTC
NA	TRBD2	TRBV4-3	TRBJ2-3	CASSQLLAADTQYF	TGCGCCAGCAGCCAACTTCTAGCGGCAGATACGCAGTATTTT
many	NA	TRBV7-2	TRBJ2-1	CASGQYNEQFF	TGTGCCAGCGGTCAGTACAATGAGCAGTTCTTC
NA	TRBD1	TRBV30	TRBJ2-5	CAWRTRGHQETQYF	TGTGCCTGGAGGACCAGGGGGCACCAAGAGACCCAGTACTTC
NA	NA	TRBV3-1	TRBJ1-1	CASSQVPGEGVEAFF	TGTGCCAGCAGCCAAGTCCCAGGGGAAGGCGTTGAAGCTTTCTTT
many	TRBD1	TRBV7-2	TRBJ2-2	CASSPGQGNTGELFF	TGTGCCAGCAGCCCAGGACAGGGGAACACCGGGGAGCTGTTTTTT
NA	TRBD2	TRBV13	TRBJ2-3	CASSLPAGTQYF	TGTGCCAGCAGCTTACCAGCGGGGACGCAGTATTTT
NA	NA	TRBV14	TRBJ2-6	CASRNFGANVLTF	TGTGCCAGCAGAAACTTTGGGGCCAACGTCCTGACTTTC
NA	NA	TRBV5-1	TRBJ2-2	CASSLRPQMNTGELFF	TGCGCCAGCAGCTTAAGGCCACAGATGAACACCGGGGAGCTGTTTTTT
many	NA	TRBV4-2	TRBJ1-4	CASSQETADNEKLFF	TGTGCCAGCAGCCAAGAAACGGCGGATAATGAAAAACTGTTTTTT
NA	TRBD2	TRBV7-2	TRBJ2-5	CASSLGLGLAGNQYF	TGTGCCAGCAGCTTAGGGTTGGGACTAGCGGGGAACCAGTACTTC
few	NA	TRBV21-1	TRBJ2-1	CASSKSRNWGQFF	TGTGCCAGCAGCAAATCGCGGAACTGGGGGCAGTTCTTC
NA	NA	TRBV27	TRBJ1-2	CASSPLMGGYTF	TGTGCCAGCAGCCCCTTAATGGGCGGCTACACCTTC
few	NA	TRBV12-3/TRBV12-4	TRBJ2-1	CASGPGSSYNEQFF	TGTGCCAGCGGCCCGGGGAGCTCCTACAATGAGCAGTTCTTC
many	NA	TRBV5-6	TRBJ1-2	CASSLEGLDYGYTF	TGTGCCAGCAGCTTGGAGGGTCTTGACTATGGCTACACCTTC
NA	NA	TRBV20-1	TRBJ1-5	CSARTTAQGPQHF	TGCAGTGCTAGGACGACGGCCCAGGGGCCCCAGCATTTT
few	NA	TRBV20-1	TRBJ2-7	CSASVDSTYEQYF	TGCAGTGCTAGTGTGGATTCTACCTACGAGCAGTACTTC
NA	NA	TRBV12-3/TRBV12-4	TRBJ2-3	CASSLFSGSTDTQYF	TGTGCCAGCAGTTTATTTAGCGGCAGCACAGATACGCAGTATTTT
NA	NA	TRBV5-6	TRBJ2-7	CASSPARGMSYEQYF	TGTGCCAGCAGCCCGGCCCGGGGAATGAGCTACGAGCAGTACTTC
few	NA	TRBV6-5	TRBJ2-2	CASSLNGGGTGELFF	TGTGCCAGCAGCCTCAATGGGGGTGGGACCGGGGAGCTGTTTTTT
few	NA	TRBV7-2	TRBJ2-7	CASSLYPTKPYEQYF	TGTGCCAGCAGCTTATACCCGACCAAGCCCTACGAGCAGTACTTC
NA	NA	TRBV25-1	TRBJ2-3	CASSEGRGFFTDTQYF	TGTGCCAGCAGTGAAGGTAGGGGATTCTTCACAGATACGCAGTATTTT
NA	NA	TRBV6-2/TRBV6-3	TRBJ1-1	CASTNGGTEAFF	TGTGCCAGCACCAACGGGGGCACTGAAGCTTTCTTT
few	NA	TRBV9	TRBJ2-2	CASSTHPVVGAVGELFF	TGTGCCAGCAGCACACACCCGGTTGTGGGGGCTGTAGGGGAGCTGTTTTTT
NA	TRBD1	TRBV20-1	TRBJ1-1	CSARGTANTEAFF	TGCAGTGCTAGGGGGACAGCGAACACTGAAGCTTTCTTT
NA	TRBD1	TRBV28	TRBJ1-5	CASRATGEEGNQPQHF	TGTGCCAGCAGGGCAACAGGGGAGGAGGGCAATCAGCCCCAGCATTTT